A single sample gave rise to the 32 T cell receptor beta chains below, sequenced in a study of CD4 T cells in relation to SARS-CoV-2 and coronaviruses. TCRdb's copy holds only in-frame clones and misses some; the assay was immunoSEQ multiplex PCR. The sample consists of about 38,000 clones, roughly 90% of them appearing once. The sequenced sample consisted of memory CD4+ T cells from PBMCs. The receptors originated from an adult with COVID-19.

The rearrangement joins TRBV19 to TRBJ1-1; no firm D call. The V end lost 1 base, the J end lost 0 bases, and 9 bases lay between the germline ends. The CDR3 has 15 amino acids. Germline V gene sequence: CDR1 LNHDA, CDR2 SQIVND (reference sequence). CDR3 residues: CASSIVSTMNTEAFF. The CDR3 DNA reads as TGTGCCAGTAGTATAGTCTCCACCATGAACACTGAAGCTTTCTTT.

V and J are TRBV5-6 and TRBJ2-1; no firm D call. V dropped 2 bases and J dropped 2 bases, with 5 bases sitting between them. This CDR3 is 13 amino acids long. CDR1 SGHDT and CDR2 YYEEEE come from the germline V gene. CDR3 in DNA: TGTGCCAGCAGCTTTGGGACCTACAATGAGCAGTTCTTC. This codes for CASSFGTYNEQFF.

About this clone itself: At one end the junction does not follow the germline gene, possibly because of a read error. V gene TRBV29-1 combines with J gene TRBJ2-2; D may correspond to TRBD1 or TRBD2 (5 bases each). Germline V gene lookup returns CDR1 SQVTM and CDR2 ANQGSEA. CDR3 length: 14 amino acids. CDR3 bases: TGTAGCGTTGGGGGTATAGCTTTCACCGGGGAGCTGTTTTTT. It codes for CSVGGIAFTGELFF.

The CDR3 is CASSVGGYRNSGNTIYF. The CDR3 DNA reads TGTGCCAGCAGCGTGGGGGGGTACAGGAACTCTGGAAACACCATATATTTT. The genes are TRBV9 and TRBJ1-3, with D possibly being TRBD1 (5 bases). CDR3 length: 17 residues. V was shortened by 2 bases and J by 0 bases, with 15 bases between the two germline ends. CDR1 is SGDLS, CDR2 YYNGEE, per germline.

The CDR3 nucleotides read TGTGCCAGTAGTATTGGGACAGGACGTGATACCCGTGCAACTAATGAAAAACTGTTTTTT. This encodes CASSIGTGRDTRATNEKLFF. The rearrangement joins TRBV19 to TRBJ1-4, with TRBD1 matching 8 bases. V lost 3 bases and J lost 0; bases outside the gene matches: 15. The V gene's germline CDR1 is LNHDA and CDR2 SQIVND (reference sequence). There are 20 residues in the CDR3.

In nucleotides, the CDR3 is TGTGCCGGCGCCAGCTCTGTCAGCACAGATACGCAGTATTTT. As protein: CAGASSVSTDTQYF. The chain joins TRBV2 to TRBJ2-3; no firm D call. This CDR3 is built from 14 residues. The V end was cut by 11 bases, the J end by 0 bases, with 15 bases between. Germline V lookup: CDR1 SNHLY, CDR2 FYNNEI.

The CDR3 DNA reads TGTGCCAGCAGGATGGACGGCTACGAGCAGTACTTC. It translates to CASRMDGYEQYF. This chain uses TRBV2 with TRBJ2-7, with D uncertain. The CDR3 extends over 12 amino acids. V dropped 6 bases and J dropped 3 bases, with 9 bases sitting between them. The germline V gene encodes CDR1 SNHLY and CDR2 FYNNEI.

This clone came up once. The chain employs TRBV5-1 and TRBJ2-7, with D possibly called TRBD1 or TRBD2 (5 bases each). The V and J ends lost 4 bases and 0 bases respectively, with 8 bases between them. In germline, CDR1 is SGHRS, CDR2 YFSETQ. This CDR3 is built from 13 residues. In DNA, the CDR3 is TGCGCCAGCAGCCGGGACGGCTCCTACGAGCAGTACTTC. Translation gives CASSRDGSYEQYF.

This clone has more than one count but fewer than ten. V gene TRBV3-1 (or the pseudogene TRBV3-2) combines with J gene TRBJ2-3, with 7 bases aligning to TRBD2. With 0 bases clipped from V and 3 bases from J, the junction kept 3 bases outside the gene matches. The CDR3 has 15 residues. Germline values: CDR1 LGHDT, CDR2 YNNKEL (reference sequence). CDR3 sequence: CASSQDAGVTDTQYF. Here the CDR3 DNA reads TGTGCCAGCAGCCAAGATGCGGGGGTGACAGATACGCAGTATTTT.

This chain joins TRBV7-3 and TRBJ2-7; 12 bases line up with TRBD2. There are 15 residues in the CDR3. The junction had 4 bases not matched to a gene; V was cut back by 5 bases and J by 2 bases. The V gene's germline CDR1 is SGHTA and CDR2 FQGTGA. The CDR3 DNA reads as TGTGCCAGCAGCATCACTAGCGGGGGGACCTACGAGCAGTACTTC. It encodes CASSITSGGTYEQYF.

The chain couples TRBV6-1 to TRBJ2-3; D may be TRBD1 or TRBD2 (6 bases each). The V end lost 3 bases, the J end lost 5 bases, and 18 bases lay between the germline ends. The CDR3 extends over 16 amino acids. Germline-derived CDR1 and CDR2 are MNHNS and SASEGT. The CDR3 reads CASSEAGGTFIDTQYF. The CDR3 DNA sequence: TGTGCCAGCAGTGAGGCTGGGGGGACATTTATAGATACGCAGTATTTT.

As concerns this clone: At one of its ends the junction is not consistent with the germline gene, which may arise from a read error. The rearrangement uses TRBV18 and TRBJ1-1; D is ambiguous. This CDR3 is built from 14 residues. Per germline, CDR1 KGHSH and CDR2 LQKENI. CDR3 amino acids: CASTPARSNTEAFF. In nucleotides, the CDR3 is TGTGCCAGCACACCCGCGCGGTCGAACACTGAAGCTTTCTTT.

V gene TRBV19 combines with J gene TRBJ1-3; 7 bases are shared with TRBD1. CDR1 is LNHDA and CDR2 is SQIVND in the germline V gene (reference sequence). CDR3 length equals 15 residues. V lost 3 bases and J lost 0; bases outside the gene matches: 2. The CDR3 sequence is CASSIRGHSGNTIYF. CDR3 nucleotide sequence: TGTGCCAGTAGTATTAGGGGGCACTCTGGAAACACCATATATTTT. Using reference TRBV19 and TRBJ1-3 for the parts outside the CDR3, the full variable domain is DGGITQSPKYLFRKEGQNVTLSCEQNLNHDAMYWYRQDPGQGLRLIYYSQIVNDFQKGDIAEGYSVSREKKESFPLTVTSAQKNPTAFYLCASSIRGHSGNTIYFGEGSWLTVV.

The CDR3 spells CASIPAGLNQETQYF. CDR3 nucleotides: TGTGCCAGCATACCAGCGGGGTTAAACCAAGAGACCCAGTACTTC. The chain is built from TRBV6-5 and TRBJ2-5, with 7 bases matching TRBD2. Germline V CDR1 and CDR2: MNHEY, SVGAGI. Trimming cost V 7 bases and J 0 bases; bases outside gene matches: 8. The CDR3 runs to 15 residues.

The CDR3 sequence: CASSLVGGMDTEAFF. The CDR3, as DNA: TGTGCCAGCAGCTTAGTAGGCGGGATGGACACTGAAGCTTTCTTT. The gene calls are TRBV7-2 and TRBJ1-1, with unresolved D. This CDR3 has 15 amino acids. Trimming cost V 1 base and J 3 bases, with 12 bases left between them. The germline V gene encodes CDR1 SGHTA and CDR2 FQGNSA.

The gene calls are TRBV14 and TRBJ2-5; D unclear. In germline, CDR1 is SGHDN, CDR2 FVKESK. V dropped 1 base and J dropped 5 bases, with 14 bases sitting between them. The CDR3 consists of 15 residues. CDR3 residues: CASSQAAGKLETQYF. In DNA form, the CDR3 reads TGTGCCAGCAGCCAAGCCGCAGGAAAGTTGGAGACCCAGTACTTC.

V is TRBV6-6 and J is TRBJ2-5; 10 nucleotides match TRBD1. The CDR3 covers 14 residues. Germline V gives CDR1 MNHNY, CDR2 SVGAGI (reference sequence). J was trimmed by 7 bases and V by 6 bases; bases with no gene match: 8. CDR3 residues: CASSPTGQGGTQYF. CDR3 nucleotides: TGTGCCAGCAGCCCCACTGGACAGGGGGGGACCCAGTACTTC.

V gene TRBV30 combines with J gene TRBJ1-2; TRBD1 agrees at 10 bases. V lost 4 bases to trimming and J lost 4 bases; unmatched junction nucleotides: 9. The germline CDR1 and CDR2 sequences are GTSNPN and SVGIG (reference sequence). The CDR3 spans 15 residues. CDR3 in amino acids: CAWKDRGRISYGYTF. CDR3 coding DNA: TGTGCCTGGAAAGACAGGGGGCGTATCAGCTATGGCTACACCTTC.

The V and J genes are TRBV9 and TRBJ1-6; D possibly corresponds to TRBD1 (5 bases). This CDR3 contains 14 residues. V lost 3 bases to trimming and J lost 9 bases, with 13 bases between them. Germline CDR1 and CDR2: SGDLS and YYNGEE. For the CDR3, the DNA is TGTGCCAGCAGCGCCCTTCCGGGGGGTTCACCCCTCCACTTT. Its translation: CASSALPGGSPLHF.

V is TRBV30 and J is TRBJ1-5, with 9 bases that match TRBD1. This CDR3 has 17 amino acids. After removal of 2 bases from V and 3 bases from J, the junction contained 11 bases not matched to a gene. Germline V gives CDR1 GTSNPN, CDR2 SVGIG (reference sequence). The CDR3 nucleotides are TGTGCCTGGAGTAAGAGGGCCGGGACAGGGTCCAATCAGCCCCAGCATTTT. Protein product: CAWSKRAGTGSNQPQHF.

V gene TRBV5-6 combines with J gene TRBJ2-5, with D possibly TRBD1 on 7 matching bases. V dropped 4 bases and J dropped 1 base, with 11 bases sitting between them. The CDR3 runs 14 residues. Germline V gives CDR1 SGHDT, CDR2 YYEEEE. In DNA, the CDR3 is TGTGCCAGCAGCCCAGGGGGGCCCCAAGAGACCCAGTACTTC. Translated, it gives CASSPGGPQETQYF. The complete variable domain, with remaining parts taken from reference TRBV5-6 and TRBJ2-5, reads DAGVTQSPTHLIKTRGQQVTLRCSPKSGHDTVSWYQQALGQGPQFIFQYYEEEERQRGNFPDRFSGHQFPNYSSELNVNALLLGDSALYLCASSPGGPQETQYFGPGTRLLVL.

The CDR3 nucleotides are TGTGCCACCAGCACGGGGCTGGAGACCCAGTACTTC. Translation gives CATSTGLETQYF. The chain employs TRBV15 and TRBJ2-5; possibly TRBD1 or TRBD2 for D (5 bases each). The CDR3 runs to 12 residues. Germline V gives CDR1 LNHNV, CDR2 YYDKDF (reference sequence). The germline V and J ends were trimmed by 4 bases and 5 bases, with 8 bases remaining between them.

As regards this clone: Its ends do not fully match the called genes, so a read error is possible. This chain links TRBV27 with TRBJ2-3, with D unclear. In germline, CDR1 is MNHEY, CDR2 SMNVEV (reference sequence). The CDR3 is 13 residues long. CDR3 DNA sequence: TGTGCCAGCAGTCTATCGAGCACAGATACGCAGTATTTT. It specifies CASSLSSTDTQYF.

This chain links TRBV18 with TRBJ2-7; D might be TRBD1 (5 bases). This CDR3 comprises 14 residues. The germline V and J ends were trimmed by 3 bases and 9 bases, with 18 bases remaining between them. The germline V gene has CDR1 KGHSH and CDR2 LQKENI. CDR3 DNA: TGTGCCAGCTCACCCGACGGACACATCCTAGGGCAGTACTTC. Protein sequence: CASSPDGHILGQYF.

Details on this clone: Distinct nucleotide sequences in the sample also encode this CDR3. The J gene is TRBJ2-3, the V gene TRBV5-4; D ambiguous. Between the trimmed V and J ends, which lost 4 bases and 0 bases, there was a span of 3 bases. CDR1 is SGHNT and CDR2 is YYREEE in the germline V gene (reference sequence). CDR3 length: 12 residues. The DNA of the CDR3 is TGTGCCAGCAGCCGAAGCACAGATACGCAGTATTTT. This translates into CASSRSTDTQYF.

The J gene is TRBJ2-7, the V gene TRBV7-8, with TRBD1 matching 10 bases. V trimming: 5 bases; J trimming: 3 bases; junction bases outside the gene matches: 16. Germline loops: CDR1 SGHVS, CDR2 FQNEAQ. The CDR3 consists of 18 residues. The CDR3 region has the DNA TGTGCCAGCAGCCGCCTGACTCTTTCCGGGACAGGGGTCTACGAGCAGTACTTC. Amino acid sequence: CASSRLTLSGTGVYEQYF.

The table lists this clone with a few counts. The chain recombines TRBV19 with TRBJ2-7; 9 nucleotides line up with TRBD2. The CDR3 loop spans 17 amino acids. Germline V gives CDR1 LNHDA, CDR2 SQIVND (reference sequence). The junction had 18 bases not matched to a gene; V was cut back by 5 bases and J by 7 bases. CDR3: CASSAGGASGVGREQYF. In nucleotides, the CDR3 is TGTGCCAGTAGTGCCGGAGGGGCTAGCGGGGTTGGGAGGGAGCAGTACTTC.

The CDR3 sequence: CAWSGVRGEENEQFF. Written as DNA, the CDR3 is TGTGCCTGGAGTGGTGTCAGGGGGGAGGAAAATGAGCAGTTCTTC. The genes are TRBV30 and TRBJ2-1, with D possibly TRBD1 on 7 matching bases. The V end lost 1 base, the J end lost 7 bases, and 17 bases lay between the germline ends. CDR1 is GTSNPN and CDR2 is SVGIG in the germline V gene (reference sequence). The CDR3 runs to 15 residues.

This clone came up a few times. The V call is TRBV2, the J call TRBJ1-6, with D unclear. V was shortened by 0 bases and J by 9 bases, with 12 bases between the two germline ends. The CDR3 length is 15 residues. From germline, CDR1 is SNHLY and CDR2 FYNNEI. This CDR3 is CASSEARGLASPLHF. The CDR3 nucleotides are TGTGCCAGCAGTGAAGCGCGGGGATTAGCTTCACCCCTCCACTTT. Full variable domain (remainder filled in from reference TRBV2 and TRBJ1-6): EPEVTQTPSHQVTQMGQEVILRCVPISNHLYFYWYRQILGQKVEFLVSFYNNEISEKSEIFDDQFSVERPDGSNFTLKIRSTKLEDSAMYFCASSEARGLASPLHFGNGTRLTVT.

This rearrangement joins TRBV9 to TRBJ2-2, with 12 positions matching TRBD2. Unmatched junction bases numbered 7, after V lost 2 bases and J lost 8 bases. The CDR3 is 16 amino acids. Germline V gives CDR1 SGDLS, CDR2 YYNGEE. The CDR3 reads CASSVGLAGTEGELFF. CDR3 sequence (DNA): TGTGCCAGCAGCGTGGGACTAGCGGGTACCGAAGGGGAGCTGTTTTTT.

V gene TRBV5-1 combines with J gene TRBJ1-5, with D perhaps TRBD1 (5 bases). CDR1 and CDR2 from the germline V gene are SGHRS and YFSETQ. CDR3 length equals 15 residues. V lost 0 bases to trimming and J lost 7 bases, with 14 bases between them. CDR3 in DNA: TGCGCCAGCAGCTTGGTACCAGGGTCCGGACAGCCCCAGCATTTT. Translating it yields CASSLVPGSGQPQHF.

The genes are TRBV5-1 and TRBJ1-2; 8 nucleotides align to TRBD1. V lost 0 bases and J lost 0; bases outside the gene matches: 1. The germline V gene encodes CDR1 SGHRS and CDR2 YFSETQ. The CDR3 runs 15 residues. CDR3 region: CASSLAGGPNYGYTF. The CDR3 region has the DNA TGCGCCAGCAGCTTGGCAGGGGGCCCTAACTATGGCTACACCTTC.